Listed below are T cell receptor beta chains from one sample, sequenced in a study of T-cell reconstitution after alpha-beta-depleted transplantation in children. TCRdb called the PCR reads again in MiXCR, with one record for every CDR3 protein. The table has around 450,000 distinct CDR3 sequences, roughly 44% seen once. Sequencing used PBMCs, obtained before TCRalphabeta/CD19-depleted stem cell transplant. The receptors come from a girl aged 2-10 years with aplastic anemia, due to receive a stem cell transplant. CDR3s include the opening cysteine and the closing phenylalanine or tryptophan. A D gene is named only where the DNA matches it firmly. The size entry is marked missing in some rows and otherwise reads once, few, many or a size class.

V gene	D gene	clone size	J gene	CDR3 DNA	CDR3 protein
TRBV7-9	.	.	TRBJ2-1	TGTGCCAGCAGCTTAAGGGGATTGGACGGTGAGCAGTTCTTC	CASSLRGLDGEQFF
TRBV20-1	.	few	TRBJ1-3	TGCAGTGCTAGAGATCTTCGGATCTCCGGAAACACCATATATTTT	CSARDLRISGNTIYF
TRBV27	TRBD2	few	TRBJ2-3	TGTGCCAGCAGTTTAGATCCTGGACTAGCGGCCAGCACAGATACGCAGTATTTT	CASSLDPGLAASTDTQYF
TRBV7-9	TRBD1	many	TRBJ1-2	TGTGCCAGCAGGTTACCGGGACAGGGTGGTGGCTACACCTTC	CASRLPGQGGGYTF
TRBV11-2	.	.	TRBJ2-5	TGTGCCAGCAGCTTATTTGAGGGAGGGACCCAGTACTTC	CASSLFEGGTQYF
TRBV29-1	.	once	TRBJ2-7	TGCAGCGTCCTAACGGGACCCCACGAGCAGTACTTC	CSVLTGPHEQYF
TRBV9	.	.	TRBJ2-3	TGTGCCAGCACCCAAGGCGGGTCTGACACAGATACGCAGTATTTT	CASTQGGSDTDTQYF
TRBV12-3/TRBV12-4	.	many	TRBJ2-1	TGTGCCAGCACTTGGGCAGGGAACAATGAGCAGTTCTTC	CASTWAGNNEQFF
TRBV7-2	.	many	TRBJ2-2	TGTGCCAGCAGAAAAGGGGGGGGGCTTACCGGGGAGCTGTTTTTT	CASRKGGGLTGELFF
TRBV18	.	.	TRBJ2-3	TGTGCCAGCTCACCGCCCTCCCCGGATACGCAGTATTTT	CASSPPSPDTQYF
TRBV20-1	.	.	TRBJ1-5	TGCAGTGCTAAAAGGGGTGGCAATCAGCCCCAGCATTTT	CSAKRGGNQPQHF
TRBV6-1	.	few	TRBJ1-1	TGTGCCAGCACCCTCACAGGGAGTGGCACTGAAGCTTTCTTT	CASTLTGSGTEAFF
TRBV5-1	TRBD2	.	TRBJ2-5	TGCGCCAGCAGCTTGATGACTAGCAGCCAGGAGACCCAGTACTTC	CASSLMTSSQETQYF
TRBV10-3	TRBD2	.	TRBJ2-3	TGTGCCATCAGTGAGCCGACCAAAGCGACTAGCGGGAGATTCACAGATACGCAGTATTTT	CAISEPTKATSGRFTDTQYF
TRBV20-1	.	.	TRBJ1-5	TGCAGTGCTAGGGGGCAGGGCGTAATGCGTGATCAGCCCCAGCATTTT	CSARGQGVMRDQPQHF
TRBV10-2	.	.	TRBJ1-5	TGCGCCAGCAAAGGGCGGGGCAATCAGCCCCAGCATTTT	CASKGRGNQPQHF
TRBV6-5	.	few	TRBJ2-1	TGTGCCAGCAACGGTGAGCAGTTCTTC	CASNGEQFF
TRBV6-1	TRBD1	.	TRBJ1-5	TGTGCCAGCAGTGACGGGACAGGGCGAGGACAGCCCCAGCATTTT	CASSDGTGRGQPQHF
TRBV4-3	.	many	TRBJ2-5	TGCGCCAGCAGCCAAGGGGGCCGCGGGGAGACCCAGTACTTC	CASSQGGRGETQYF
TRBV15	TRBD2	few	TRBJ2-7	TGTGCCACCAGCAGGGGACTAGCGGGATCCTACGAGCAGTACTTC	CATSRGLAGSYEQYF
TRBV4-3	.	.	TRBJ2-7	TGCGCCAGCAGCCGAACCACTTTCTACGAGCAGTACTTC	CASSRTTFYEQYF
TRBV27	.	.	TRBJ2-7	TGTGCCAGCAGCCCGGGACGGACGGGCATCTACGAGCAGTACTTC	CASSPGRTGIYEQYF
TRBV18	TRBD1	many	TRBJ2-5	TGTGCCAGCTCACCTGGACAGGGTAAAGAGACCCAGTACTTC	CASSPGQGKETQYF
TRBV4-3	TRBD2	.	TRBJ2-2	TGCGCCAGCAGCCAAGATTGGGGACTAGCGAACACCGGGGAGCTGTTTTTT	CASSQDWGLANTGELFF
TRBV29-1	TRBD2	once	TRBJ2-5	TGCAGCGTTGTGGTAGCGGGGGATCCCAAGACCCAGTACTTC	CSVVVAGDPKTQYF
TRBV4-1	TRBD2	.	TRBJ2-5	TGCGCCAGCAGCCAAGAACTAGCGGCCCAGAGGGAGACCCAGTACTTC	CASSQELAAQRETQYF
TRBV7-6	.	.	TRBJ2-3	TGTGCCAGCAGCTTAGCGGGAATCATCACAGATACGCAGTATTTT	CASSLAGIITDTQYF
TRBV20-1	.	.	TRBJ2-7	TGCTCTGCTAACCCCTCCTACGAGCAGTACTTC	CSANPSYEQYF
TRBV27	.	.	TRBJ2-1	TGTGCCAGCGCCGCGAGGGGGGGGAGGGGGTCCTACAATGAGCAGTTCTTC	CASAARGGRGSYNEQFF
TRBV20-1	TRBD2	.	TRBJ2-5	TGCAGTGCCCAAGGTGGGACTAGCCGGGAGACCCAGTACTTC	CSAQGGTSRETQYF
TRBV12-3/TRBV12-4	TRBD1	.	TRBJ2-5	TGTGCCAGCAGTTTCGGGACAGGGGGCGCGGAGACCCAGTACTTC	CASSFGTGGAETQYF
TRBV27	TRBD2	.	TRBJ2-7	TGTGCCAGCACCCCAAAGGTTCTTCGGGAGGGACCCTACGAGCAGTACTTC	CASTPKVLREGPYEQYF
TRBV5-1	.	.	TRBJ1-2	TGCGCCAGCAGCTTGGATGACGGCTCTAACTATGGCTACACCTTC	CASSLDDGSNYGYTF
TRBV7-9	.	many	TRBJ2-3	TGTGCCAGCAGCTTAACCGCCCGCACAGATACGCAGTATTTT	CASSLTARTDTQYF
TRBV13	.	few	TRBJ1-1	TGTGCCAGCAGCTTATGGGGGGGATCAACTGAAGCTTTCTTT	CASSLWGGSTEAFF
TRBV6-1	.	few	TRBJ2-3	TGTGCCAGCAGTCCCGGGACATTCTTCACAGATACGCAGTATTTT	CASSPGTFFTDTQYF
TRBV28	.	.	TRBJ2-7	TGTGCCAGCAGTTTACGACTAGGGGTAAGCGAGCAGTACTTC	CASSLRLGVSEQYF
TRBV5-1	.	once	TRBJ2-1	TGCGCCAGCAGCTCGGGGGGCCCTGAGCAGTTCTTC	CASSSGGPEQFF
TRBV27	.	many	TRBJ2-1	TGTGCCAGCGCACTAGCTCCGGGGGCCTACAATGAGCAGTTCTTC	CASALAPGAYNEQFF
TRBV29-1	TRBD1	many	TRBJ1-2	TGCAGCGTTGAAAGACAGGGTGCCTATGGCTACACCTTC	CSVERQGAYGYTF
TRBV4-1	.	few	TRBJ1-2	TGCGCCAGCAGCCAGAAGGACCCCGGATCCTATGGCTACACCTTC	CASSQKDPGSYGYTF
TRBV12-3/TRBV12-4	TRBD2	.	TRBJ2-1	TGTGCCAGCAGTCAGAGCGGGGGCTCCTACAATGAGCAGTTCTTC	CASSQSGGSYNEQFF
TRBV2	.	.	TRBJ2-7	TGTGCCAGCAGAAGCAATACCCAGGGCGCCTACGAGCAGTACTTC	CASRSNTQGAYEQYF
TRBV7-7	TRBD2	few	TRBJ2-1	TGTGCCAGCAGCGCTGGACTAGCGGGGGGGCGGGACAATGAGCAGTTCTTC	CASSAGLAGGRDNEQFF
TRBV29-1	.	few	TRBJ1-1	TGCAGCGTTGAACCCCCAGGGAAAGTGAACACTGAAGCTTTCTTT	CSVEPPGKVNTEAFF
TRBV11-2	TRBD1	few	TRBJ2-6	TGTGCCAGCAGCCAGACAGGGGATGGGGCCAACGTCCTGACTTTC	CASSQTGDGANVLTF
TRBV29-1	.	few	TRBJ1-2	TGCAGCGGGGCCCCCCTTCGGACAGAGTTTAACTATGGCTACACCTTC	CSGAPLRTEFNYGYTF
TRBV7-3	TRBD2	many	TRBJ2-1	TGTGCCAGCAGCCTTAAAGGCGGGAGGGCTTTAAATGAGCAGTTCTTC	CASSLKGGRALNEQFF
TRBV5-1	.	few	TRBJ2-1	TGCGCCAGCGCGGCCGGGACCCCTATCAATGAGCAGTTCTTC	CASAAGTPINEQFF
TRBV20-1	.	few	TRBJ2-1	TGCAGTGCCCTGGGAGGCTCATTGATACTCAATGAGCAGTTCTTC	CSALGGSLILNEQFF
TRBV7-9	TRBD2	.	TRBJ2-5	TGTGCCAGCAGCCCCTGGACTAGCGGGAGGGAGACCCAGTACTTC	CASSPWTSGRETQYF
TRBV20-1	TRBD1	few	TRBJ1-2	TGCAGTGCTAGCCCACAGGGGAAGAGCGGCTACACCTTC	CSASPQGKSGYTF
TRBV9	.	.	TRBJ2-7	TGTGCCAGCAGCTCTAATCAGGGGGGGAGATACGAGCAGTACTTC	CASSSNQGGRYEQYF